This T cell receptor beta chain was identified in a study of CD8+CD57+ T cells in acquired aplastic anemia. Study details: DNA from sorted CD4+ and CD8+ cells averaged about 3.2 ug.

Genomic DNA served as template for TCR beta VDJ and CDR3 profiling. TCRdb reprocessed the reads via MiXCR and lists one record per CDR3 protein. Of roughly 120,000 distinct CDR3 sequences listed, 55% to 60% were seen once; the top ten hold about 31%. Trimming removed 6 bases from V and 7 bases from J; junction bases left unmatched: 7. The germline V gene encodes CDR1 KGHDR and CDR2 SFDVKD. The CDR3 extends over 13 amino acids. Patients sequenced had flow cytometry evidence of CD8+CD57+ cell expansion. Note on this clonotype: The antigen remains unidentified.

Study-wide results and caveats: The number of CD8+ CDR3 sequences shared by patients and controls was twenty-nine.

This rearrangement joins TRBV24-1 to TRBJ2-5; 7 positions match TRBD2. The sequenced material came from sorted CD4+, CD8+, or CD8+CD57+ T cells (not recorded which) from PBMCs. The receptor comes from a human donor with aplastic anemia. For the CDR3, the DNA is TGTGCCACCAGTACTCCTAGCGGCCCGACCCAGTACTTC. Translation: CATSTPSGPTQYF.